These 17 T cell receptor beta chains came from one sample sequenced in a study of beta chain features in type 1 diabetes listed by TCRdb under 2018. Overall study outcomes, separate from this receptor: A moderate but significant shortening of TCRB CDR3 length was observed in type 1 diabetes patients in all four CD4+ subsets.

These receptors have no identified antigens. Receptor libraries were prepared by the immunoSEQ multiplex PCR assay. The entire amount of isolated RNA was reverse transcribed using the High Capacity cDNA Reverse Transcription Kit, so the sequenced TCRB transcripts were expressed ones. TCRdb's version of the immuneACCESS table is confined to in-frame rearrangements and falls short of the full clone set. An unresolved V gene accounts for under half of the shortfall where checked; the remainder is of unknown origin. The sample records 600,000 to 700,000 clones, under 15% of which are singletons. The biggest ten clones account for around 0.12% of the sample. The sample consisted of naive CD4+ T cells from blood. The sample's cell subset or site, from its label and the paper: true naive CD4+ T cells. These receptors originate from a man aged 30 to 39 with type 1 diabetes.

The rearrangement joins TRBV7-2 to TRBJ2-1; D not resolved. Trimming stripped 6 bases from V and 0 bases from J, with 12 bases between. From germline, CDR1 is SGHTA and CDR2 FQGNSA. This CDR3 comprises 15 residues. In DNA form, the CDR3 reads TGTGCCAGCAGGTCCCAGACTCTCTCCTACAATGAGCAGTTCTTC. Amino acids: CASRSQTLSYNEQFF.

V is TRBV5-1 and J is TRBJ1-2; maybe TRBD1 (5 bases). The CDR3 covers 14 residues. CDR1 is SGHRS, CDR2 YFSETQ, per germline. Trimming removed 4 bases from V and 4 bases from J, with 14 bases in between. The CDR3 protein is CASSRETALYGYTF. CDR3 sequence (DNA): TGCGCCAGCAGCCGAGAGACAGCTCTCTATGGCTACACCTTC. Full variable domain (rest looked up from reference TRBV5-1 and TRBJ1-2): KAGVTQTPRYLIKTRGQQVTLSCSPISGHRSVSWYQQTPGQGLQFLFEYFSETQRNKGNFPGRFSGRQFSNSRSEMNVSTLELGDSALYLCASSRETALYGYTFGSGTRLTVV.

This chain connects TRBV5-6 to TRBJ1-4; D gene uncertain. CDR1 and CDR2 (germline): SGHDT, YYEEEE. With 2 bases removed from V and 8 bases from J, the gap between germline ends came to 10 bases. The CDR3 sequence is 13 residues long. The CDR3 DNA is TGTGCCAGCAGCTTTCAGCCGGGGGAAAAACTGTTTTTT. This sequence encodes CASSFQPGEKLFF. Full variable domain (remainder filled in from reference TRBV5-6 and TRBJ1-4): DAGVTQSPTHLIKTRGQQVTLRCSPKSGHDTVSWYQQALGQGPQFIFQYYEEEERQRGNFPDRFSGHQFPNYSSELNVNALLLGDSALYLCASSFQPGEKLFFGSGTQLSVL.

V usage is TRBV6-5 and J usage is TRBJ1-2; TRBD1 agrees at 7 bases. With V trimmed by 7 bases and J by 0 bases, 5 bases remained unmatched. From germline, CDR1 is MNHEY and CDR2 SVGAGI. This CDR3 comprises 14 residues. The CDR3 DNA is TGTGCCAGCACCTCTGGGACAGCTAACTATGGCTACACCTTC. Translating it yields CASTSGTANYGYTF.

V usage is TRBV9 and J usage is TRBJ2-5; the match to TRBD2 covers 9 bases. The CDR3 has 15 residues. Germline lookup yields CDR1 SGDLS and CDR2 YYNGEE. V lost 4 bases and J lost 4; bases outside the gene matches: 8. For the CDR3, the DNA is TGTGCCAGCAGCCCTGGCGGGGGGGCGACAGAGACCCAGTACTTC. Translation: CASSPGGGATETQYF.

This clone was observed a handful of times. The V call is TRBV30, the J call TRBJ1-2; 7 bases match TRBD1. The trim removed 5 bases at V and 8 bases at J, leaving 8 bases unmatched. The CDR3 runs 12 residues. Looked up from germline, CDR1 is GTSNPN and CDR2 is SVGIG (reference sequence). The CDR3 region has the DNA TGTGCCTGGGGACAGGCCCGGTTGGGCTACACCTTC. It yields the protein CAWGQARLGYTF.

The V and J genes are TRBV18 and TRBJ1-3, with D possibly TRBD1 on 5 matching bases. The CDR3 extends over 16 amino acids. Per the germline V gene, CDR1 is KGHSH and CDR2 is LQKENI. V was clipped by 5 bases and J by 1 base, with 15 bases between them. The CDR3 coding sequence is TGTGCCAGCTCAGCCTCCGAGACAGATTCTGGAAACACCATATATTTT. Its translation: CASSASETDSGNTIYF.

The V and J genes are TRBV9 and TRBJ2-6; the D is unclear. V was shortened by 1 base and J by 1 base, with 9 bases between the two germline ends. Germline V gives CDR1 SGDLS, CDR2 YYNGEE. The CDR3 extends over 16 amino acids. As DNA, the CDR3 is TGTGCCAGCAGCGTACCCCACCCTTCTGGGGCCAACGTCCTGACTTTC. The encoded protein is CASSVPHPSGANVLTF.

This clone was counted between two and nine times. The V call is TRBV14, the J call TRBJ1-2; D remains unclear. CDR1 is SGHDN, CDR2 FVKESK, per germline. The length of the CDR3 is 14 residues. Trimming cost V 0 bases and J 0 bases, with 5 bases left between them. CDR3 bases: TGTGCCAGCAGCCAAGATAACTCTAACTATGGCTACACCTTC. This encodes CASSQDNSNYGYTF.

This clone turned up a few times. The J gene is TRBJ1-2, the V gene TRBV7-9, with TRBD1 matching 7 bases. Germline V gene sequence: CDR1 SEHNR, CDR2 FQNEAQ (reference sequence). Trimming at V came to 7 bases and at J to 10 bases, leaving 6 bases not matched to a gene. CDR3 size: 11 residues. In nucleotides, the CDR3 is TGTGCCAGCACCAAACAGGGGCACTACACCTTC. This gives the protein CASTKQGHYTF.

This clone came up a few times. The chain recombines TRBV29-1 with TRBJ1-1; 8 bases align to TRBD1. This CDR3 region has 13 residues. Germline assignment: CDR1 SQVTM and CDR2 ANQGSEA. V lost 6 bases and J lost 1; bases outside the gene matches: 4. The CDR3 is CSVHRGENTEAFF. The DNA of the CDR3 is TGCAGCGTCCACAGGGGGGAGAACACTGAAGCTTTCTTT.

This clone showed up just a few times. The genes are TRBV9 and TRBJ2-2; D not resolved. V was pared by 4 bases and J by 5 bases, with 12 bases between. Germline values: CDR1 SGDLS, CDR2 YYNGEE. The CDR3 spans 14 residues. This chain's CDR3 is CASSPRLDTGELFF. The CDR3 nucleotides are TGTGCCAGCAGCCCCCGTTTGGATACCGGGGAGCTGTTTTTT.

This chain uses TRBV9 with TRBJ2-3, with TRBD1 matching over 10 bases. The CDR3 loop spans 18 amino acids. After removal of 3 bases from V and 4 bases from J, the junction contained 14 bases not matched to a gene. Per the germline V gene, CDR1 is SGDLS and CDR2 is YYNGEE. DNA of the CDR3: TGTGCCAGCAGCGCCCAAATACCGGGACAGGGGTTCGCAGATACGCAGTATTTT. Protein sequence: CASSAQIPGQGFADTQYF.

This clone was seen only a few times. The chain combines TRBV18 with TRBJ1-1; D uncertain. CDR1 and CDR2 from the germline V gene are KGHSH and LQKENI. The V gene lost 3 bases and the J gene lost 3 bases, with 14 bases spanning the gap. The CDR3 consists of 15 residues. The DNA for the CDR3 is TGTGCCAGCTCACCGAGTCTCAGCTCAGACACTGAAGCTTTCTTT. Translation: CASSPSLSSDTEAFF.

V gene TRBV9 combines with J gene TRBJ2-1, with 10 bases matching TRBD2. V shed 0 bases, J shed 4 bases, and the junction held 4 bases outside the gene matches. Germline CDR1 reads SGDLS; CDR2 reads YYNGEE. This CDR3 is 16 amino acids long. CDR3 in amino acids: CASSVASGGLYNEQFF. CDR3 sequence (DNA): TGTGCCAGCAGCGTAGCTAGCGGGGGCTTATACAATGAGCAGTTCTTC.

The sample holds a few counts of this clone. The chain has TRBV5-1 and TRBJ2-7; tentatively, D is TRBD1 or TRBD2 (6 bases each). Trimming took 1 base from V and 2 from J, leaving 31 bases between them. Germline V gene data show CDR1 as SGHRS and CDR2 as YFSETQ. The CDR3 loop spans 21 amino acids. The DNA for the CDR3 is TGCGCCAGCAGCTTGTTCCCGCCGGGGGCTAGAAGTATTGTGTCCACCTACGAGCAGTACTTC. Translated, it gives CASSLFPPGARSIVSTYEQYF.

The sample holds a few counts of this clone. J is TRBJ2-3 and V is TRBV25-1; D call uncertain. Germline V gene data show CDR1 as MGHDK and CDR2 as SYGVNS. V was trimmed by 8 bases and J by 4 bases, leaving 16 bases between them. This CDR3 has 14 residues. The CDR3 here is CASCETAVADTQYF. CDR3 nucleotides: TGTGCCAGCTGCGAGACTGCGGTAGCAGATACGCAGTATTTT.